The clone carrying this T cell receptor (beta chain) was counted many times. Its antigen is unidentified. V lost 2 bases, J lost 10 bases, and 15 bases lay in between. There are 15 residues in the CDR3. Germline assignment: CDR1 SGHTA and CDR2 FQGNSA. This entry comes from a study of T cells in Graves' hyperthyroidism and ophthalmopathy. Study details: The blood sample was taken at first diagnosis, before treatment began.

Among the patients, aged 18 to 65, hyperthyroidism was newly diagnosed and had lasted under 2 months. Amplified TCR beta CDR3 regions came from RNA transcripts. The study used the HTBI primer set for a first-round RT-PCR of the TCR CDR3. From the multiplex PCR reads, TCRdb called clonotypes with MiXCR, one entry per CDR3 protein. The sample yields almost 600,000 distinct CDR3 sequences, 14% seen once. Study observations and caveats: Blood held most thyroid clonotypes expanded above 0.001 frequency. Researchers report that a 13 V-J model separated ophthalmopathy from stable hyperthyroidism.

The chain combines TRBV7-2 with TRBJ1-6; D call uncertain. The sequence was obtained from a woman in her twenties or thirties with Graves' hyperthyroidism that later progressed to Graves' ophthalmopathy. Specimen: blood. The CDR3 spells CASSLYLGVGSPLHF. CDR3 coding DNA: TGTGCCAGCAGCTTATACCTGGGAGTCGGCTCACCCCTCCACTTT.